Given below is one T cell receptor beta chain in context. Its target is not known. Both the TCRalpha cDNA and the TCRbeta cDNA were taken through two nested PCRs, lasting roughly 16 and 10 cycles. TCRdb processed the 5' RACE reads again and assigns one entry to each CDR3 protein, with no DNA. The table counts about 440,000 distinct CDR3 sequences; 2.4% lies in the top ten. The data were taken from a study of monozygotic twins with inflammatory bowel disease. Regarding the study as a whole: A distinction between different T cell subtypes was not possible. Backing was not found for a single strong signal or clonotype associated with IBD.

The draw for each donor consisted of a single 2.5 ml blood sample. This CDR3 is built from 14 residues. The germline CDR1 and CDR2 sequences are SGHNT and YYREEE (reference sequence). The rearrangement uses TRBV5-4 and TRBJ2-7; TCRdb returns TRBD1, unconfirmable since there is no DNA. The sequence was collected from a human donor with ulcerative colitis or Crohn's disease, or a healthy co-twin of an affected twin (not recorded which). What was sequenced was blood. This CDR3 is CASSQRDTLVVQYF. The full variable domain, in which reference TRBV5-4 and TRBJ2-7 provide the parts outside the CDR3, is ETGVTQSPTHLIKTRGQQVTLRCSSQSGHNTVSWYQQALGQGPQFIFQYYREEENGRGNFPPRFSGLQFPNYSSELNVNALELDDSALYLCASSQRDTLVVQYFGPGTRLTVT.